These 2 T cell receptor beta chains originate from one sample sequenced in a study of tumor-infiltrating lymphocytes in localized non-small cell lung cancer. Profiled with immunoSEQ multiplex PCR; TCRdb holds only in-frame clones, not every one. The sample lists roughly 10,000 clones; around 70% were seen once. Sequencing input: lung tumor tissue. The receptors shown here come from a human donor with non-small cell lung cancer.

The chain recombines TRBV2 with TRBJ2-5, with D perhaps being TRBD1 or TRBD2 (5 bases each). V lost 6 bases to trimming and J lost 5 bases, with 13 bases between them. The length of the CDR3 is 13 residues. Germline values: CDR1 SNHLY, CDR2 FYNNEI. The CDR3: CASSEGRWETQYF. The CDR3 DNA is TGTGCCAGCAGCGAGGGACGCTGGGAGACCCAGTACTTC.

The chain is built from TRBV5-1 and TRBJ2-7; D may be TRBD1 or TRBD2 (5 bases each). V gave up 3 bases and J gave up 0 bases, with 13 bases separating them. Germline V CDR1 and CDR2: SGHRS, YFSETQ. The CDR3 spans 15 residues. DNA of the CDR3: TGCGCCAGCAGCTGGGGGACGACCGCCTCCTACGAGCAGTACTTC. Encoded protein: CASSWGTTASYEQYF.